This T cell receptor (beta chain) came from a study of identical twins. The authors used template switching to add a universal primer site and gave cDNA unique molecular identifiers. Each CDR3 protein is one row after TCRdb ran MiXCR on the 5' RACE reads. Of 550,000 to 800,000 distinct CDR3 sequences listed, 7% to 7.5% were seen once; the top ten hold 1.6%. All donors were healthy, and all were Caucasian. Concerning this clonotype: Its antigen is unidentified.

Trimming removed 6 bases from V and 10 bases from J; junction bases left unmatched: 13. Germline V gene lookup returns CDR1 MNHNS and CDR2 SASEGT. The CDR3 length is 16 residues. Study-level points and caveats: Insertion counts were lower in abundant cord blood beta clonotypes, a trend that memory repertoires did not show.

These sequences were also reported in another study, on yellow fever vaccine responses in identical twins. From that paper: Reportedly, twins showed a vaccine T cell response that looked partly convergent and partly personalized.

V gene TRBV6-1 combines with J gene TRBJ1-6, with 9 bases lining up with TRBD1. Source material: PBMCs. The receptor was isolated from a woman under 30 in good health. Here the CDR3 reads CASRATGGGVWSPLHF. CDR3 DNA sequence: TGTGCCAGCAGGGCGACAGGGGGTGGGGTTTGGTCACCCCTCCACTTT.